This TCR beta chain originates from a study of T-cell memory formation after mild COVID-19 (dated by TCRdb to the early 2020s). In the study overall: TCR sequence clusters from the two donors were largely donor specific. Longitudinal TCRalpha and TCRbeta repertoire sequencing tracked T-cell clones expanding and contracting after mild COVID-19 in two donors. Two young, previously healthy adult volunteers made up the cohort, one male and one female.

V has 3 bases trimmed and J has 9 bases trimmed; junction bases matching no gene number 3. The CDR3 sequence holds 13 residues, the cysteine and phenylalanine included. Just CDR3 DNA is preserved here, 39 bases in frame from base 1. As encoded in the germline V gene (reference sequence), CDR1 is DFQATT while CDR2 is SNEGSKA. Paper-wide results and their limitations: Contracting CD4+ clones appeared mostly in the CM and EM memory subsets, whereas CD8+ clones were enriched in EMRA. Some responding clones were found in pre-infection memory, which suggests that pre-existing cross-reactive memory T cells took part in the SARS-CoV-2 response. Whether the second-wave clones peaking on day 37 were SARS-CoV-2 specific was not confirmed. The study covered only a couple of mild cases, and larger cohorts including severe cases with pre-infection samples were considered necessary. Clones that contracted from day 15 to 85 showed balanced CD4/CD8 phenotypes, whereas a second wave of clones that expanded from day 15 to 37 leaned towards CD4+.

PBMCs were isolated by Ficoll-Paque density gradient centrifugation. This clonotype showed up many times. The target of this receptor is not known. One base away there is no much larger clone; base qualities are not given. Data came from an Illumina NovaSeq 6000. cDNA libraries for TCRalpha and TCRbeta were prepared by 5'RACE using constant-segment primers, with sample barcodes and unique molecular identifiers added. Trizol reagent was used to extract RNA from every sample. The libraries were amplified in two PCR steps, and the second step added a second sample barcode and Illumina TruSeq adapters. The libraries were sequenced on an Illumina NovaSeq using 2 x 150 bp paired-end reads. The published analysis was carried out like this. Reads were demultiplexed and collapsed into UMI-guided consensus sequences with migec v1.2.7. With mixcr v2.1.11, UMI consensuses were aligned to TRA and TRB V and J templates and assembled into clonotypes. A clonotype was counted as expanded or contracted only when both edgeR and NoisET called the clonotype significant, with the noise models trained on biological replicates. For edgeR calls, a false discovery rate-adjusted p below 0.01 and a log2 fold-change threshold of 1 were applied. As an exploratory analysis of dynamics, max-normalized trajectories of the 1000 most abundant clonotypes were examined by PCA with hierarchical clustering. The CD4 or CD8 phenotype of responding clones was assigned using the separately sequenced CD4+ and CD8+ repertoires. Using fastp at Q25 and MiXCR, TCRdb reprocessed the public reads and kept productive beta chains. Each entry merges the rows of one CDR3 protein and shows their most common DNA and genes. The V and J calls follow TCRdb's processing rather than the paper's. The sample table holds some 100,000 distinct CDR3 sequences, of which roughly 11% were seen once. Of the sample, 40% is held by the ten largest clones.

The sequence was collected from a man aged 18 to 30 who had mild COVID-19 (a few samples of this study predate the infection). The sample titles of this study are shuffled in the database, so cell type and time point are left out; the donor was told from shared clones. Rearrangement joined TRBV20-1 to TRBJ2-1; the central 12 bases match TRBD1. The source material was PBMCs or a T cell subset sorted from them (not recorded which). The bases are TGCAGTGCTAGTGGGACAGGGGGCACTGAGCAGTTCTTC. Translated, it gives CSASGTGGTEQFF.